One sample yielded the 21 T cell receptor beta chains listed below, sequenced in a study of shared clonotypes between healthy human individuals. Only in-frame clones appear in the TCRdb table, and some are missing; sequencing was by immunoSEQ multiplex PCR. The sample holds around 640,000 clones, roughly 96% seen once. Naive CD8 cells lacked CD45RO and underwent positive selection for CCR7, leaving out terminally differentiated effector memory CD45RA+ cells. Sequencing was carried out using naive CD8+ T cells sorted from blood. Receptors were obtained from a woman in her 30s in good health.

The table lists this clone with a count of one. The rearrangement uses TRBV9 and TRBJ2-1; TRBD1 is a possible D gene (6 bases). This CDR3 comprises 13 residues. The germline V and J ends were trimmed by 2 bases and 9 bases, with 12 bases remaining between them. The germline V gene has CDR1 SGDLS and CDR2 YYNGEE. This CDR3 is CASSVPNRVEQFF. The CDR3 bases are TGTGCCAGCAGCGTCCCAAACAGGGTTGAGCAGTTCTTC.

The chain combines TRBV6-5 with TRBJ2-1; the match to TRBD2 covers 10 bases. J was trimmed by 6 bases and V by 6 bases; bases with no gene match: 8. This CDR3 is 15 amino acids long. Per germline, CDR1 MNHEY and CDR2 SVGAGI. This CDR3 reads CASSALAGALNEQFF. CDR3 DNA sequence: TGTGCCAGCAGCGCCCTAGCGGGAGCCCTCAATGAGCAGTTCTTC.

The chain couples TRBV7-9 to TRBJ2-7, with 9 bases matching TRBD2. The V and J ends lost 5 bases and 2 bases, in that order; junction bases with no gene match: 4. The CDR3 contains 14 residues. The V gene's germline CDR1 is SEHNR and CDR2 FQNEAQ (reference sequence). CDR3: CASSPAGGPYEQYF. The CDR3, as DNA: TGTGCCAGCAGCCCAGCGGGAGGACCCTACGAGCAGTACTTC.

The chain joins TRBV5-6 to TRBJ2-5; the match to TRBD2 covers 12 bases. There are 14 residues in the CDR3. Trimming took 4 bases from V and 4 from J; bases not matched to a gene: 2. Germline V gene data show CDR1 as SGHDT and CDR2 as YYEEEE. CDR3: CASSAGLAGETQYF. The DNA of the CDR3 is TGTGCCAGCAGCGCGGGACTAGCGGGAGAGACCCAGTACTTC.

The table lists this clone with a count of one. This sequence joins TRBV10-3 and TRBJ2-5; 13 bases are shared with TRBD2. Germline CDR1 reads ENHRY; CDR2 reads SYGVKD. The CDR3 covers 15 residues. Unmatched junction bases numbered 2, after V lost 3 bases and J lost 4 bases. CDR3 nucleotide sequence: TGTGCCATCAGTGACACTAGCGGGAGGGTAGAGACCCAGTACTTC. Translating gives CAISDTSGRVETQYF.

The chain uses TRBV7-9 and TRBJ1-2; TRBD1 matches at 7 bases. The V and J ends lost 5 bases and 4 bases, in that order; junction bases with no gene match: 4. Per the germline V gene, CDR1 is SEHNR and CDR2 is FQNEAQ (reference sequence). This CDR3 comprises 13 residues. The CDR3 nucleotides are TGTGCCAGCAGCGACAGGGTACGCTATGGCTACACCTTC. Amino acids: CASSDRVRYGYTF.

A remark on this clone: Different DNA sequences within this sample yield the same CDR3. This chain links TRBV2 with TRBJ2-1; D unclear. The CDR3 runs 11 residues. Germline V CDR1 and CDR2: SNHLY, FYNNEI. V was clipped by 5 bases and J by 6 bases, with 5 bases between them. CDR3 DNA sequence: TGTGCCAGCAGTCCAGGCAATGAGCAGTTCTTC. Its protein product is CASSPGNEQFF. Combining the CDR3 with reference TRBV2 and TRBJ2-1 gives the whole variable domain EPEVTQTPSHQVTQMGQEVILRCVPISNHLYFYWYRQILGQKVEFLVSFYNNEISEKSEIFDDQFSVERPDGSNFTLKIRSTKLEDSAMYFCASSPGNEQFFGPGTRLTVL.

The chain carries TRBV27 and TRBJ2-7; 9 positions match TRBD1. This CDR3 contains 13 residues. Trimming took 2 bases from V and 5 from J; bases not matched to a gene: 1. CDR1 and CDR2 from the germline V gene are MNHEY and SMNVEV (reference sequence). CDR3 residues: CASSLTGGNEQYF. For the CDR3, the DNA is TGTGCCAGCAGTTTAACAGGGGGCAACGAGCAGTACTTC.

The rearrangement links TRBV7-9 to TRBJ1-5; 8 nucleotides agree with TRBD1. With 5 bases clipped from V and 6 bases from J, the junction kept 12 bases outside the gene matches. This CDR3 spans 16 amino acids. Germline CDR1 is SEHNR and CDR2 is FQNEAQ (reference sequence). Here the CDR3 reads CASSPESYRGSQPQHF. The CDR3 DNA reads TGTGCCAGCAGCCCCGAGTCCTACAGGGGGTCTCAGCCCCAGCATTTT.

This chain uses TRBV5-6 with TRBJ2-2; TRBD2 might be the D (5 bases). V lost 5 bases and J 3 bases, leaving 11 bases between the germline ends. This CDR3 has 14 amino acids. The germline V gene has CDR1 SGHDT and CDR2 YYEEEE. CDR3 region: CASSSGKDTGELFF. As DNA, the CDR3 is TGTGCCAGCAGTTCCGGGAAGGACACCGGGGAGCTGTTTTTT.

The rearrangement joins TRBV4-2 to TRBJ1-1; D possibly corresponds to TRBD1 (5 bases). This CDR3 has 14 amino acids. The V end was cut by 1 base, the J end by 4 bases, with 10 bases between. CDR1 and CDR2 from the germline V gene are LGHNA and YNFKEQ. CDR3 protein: CASSQAPGSTEAFF. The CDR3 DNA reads TGTGCCAGCAGCCAAGCCCCAGGGAGCACTGAAGCTTTCTTT.

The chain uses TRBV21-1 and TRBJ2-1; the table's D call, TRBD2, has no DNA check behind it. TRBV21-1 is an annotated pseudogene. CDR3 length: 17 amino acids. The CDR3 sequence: CASSKAARAGGPNEQFF. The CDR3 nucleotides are TGTGCCAGCAGCAAAGCCGCTAGGGCGGGAGGGCCGAATGAGCAGTTCTTC.

The CDR3 sequence: CASSYSGTTGELFF. The CDR3 DNA is TGTGCCAGCAGTTACTCCGGGACGACCGGGGAGCTGTTTTTT. V usage is TRBV6-5 and J usage is TRBJ2-2; tentatively, D is TRBD1 or TRBD2 (5 bases each). This CDR3 comprises 14 residues. Trimming took 0 bases from V and 5 from J, leaving 7 bases between them. CDR1 and CDR2 (germline): MNHEY, SVGAGI.

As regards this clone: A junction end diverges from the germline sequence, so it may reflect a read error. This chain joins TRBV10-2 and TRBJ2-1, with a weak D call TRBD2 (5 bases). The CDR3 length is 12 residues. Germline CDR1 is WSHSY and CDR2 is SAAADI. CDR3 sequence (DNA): TGCGCCAGCAGTGAGGAGGACTCCCGGCGGCTCTTC. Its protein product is CASSEEDSRRLF.

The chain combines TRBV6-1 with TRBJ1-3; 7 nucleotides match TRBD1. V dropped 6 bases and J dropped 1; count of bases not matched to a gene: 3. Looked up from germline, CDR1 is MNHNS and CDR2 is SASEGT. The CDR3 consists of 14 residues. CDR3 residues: CASSTTGSGNTIYF. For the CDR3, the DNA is TGTGCCAGCAGCACGACAGGGTCTGGAAACACCATATATTTT.

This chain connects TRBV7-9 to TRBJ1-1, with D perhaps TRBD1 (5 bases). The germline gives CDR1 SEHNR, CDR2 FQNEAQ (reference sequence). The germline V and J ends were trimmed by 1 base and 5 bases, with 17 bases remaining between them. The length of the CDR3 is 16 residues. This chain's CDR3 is CASSLVGAGMGTEAFF. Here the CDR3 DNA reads TGTGCCAGCAGCTTAGTCGGGGCGGGAATGGGGACTGAAGCTTTCTTT.

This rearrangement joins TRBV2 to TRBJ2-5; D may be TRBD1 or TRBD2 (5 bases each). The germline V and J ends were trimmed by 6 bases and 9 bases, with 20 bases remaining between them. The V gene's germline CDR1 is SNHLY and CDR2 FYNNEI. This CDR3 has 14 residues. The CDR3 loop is CASSGRSLGRAQYF. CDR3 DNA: TGTGCCAGCAGCGGACGGAGCTTGGGGCGGGCCCAGTACTTC.

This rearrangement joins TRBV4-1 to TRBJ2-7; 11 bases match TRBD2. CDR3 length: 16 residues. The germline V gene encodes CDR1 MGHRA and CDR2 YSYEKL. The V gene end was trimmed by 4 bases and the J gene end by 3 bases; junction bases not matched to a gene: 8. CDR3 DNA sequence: TGCGCCAGCAGCCCCCTAGCGGGAGGCATAGACTACGAGCAGTACTTC. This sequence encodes CASSPLAGGIDYEQYF.

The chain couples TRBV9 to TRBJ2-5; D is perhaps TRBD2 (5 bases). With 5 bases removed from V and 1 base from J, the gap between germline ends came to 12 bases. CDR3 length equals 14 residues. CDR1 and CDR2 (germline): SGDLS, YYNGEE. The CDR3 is CASSSTGVQETQYF. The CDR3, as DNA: TGTGCCAGCAGTTCCACCGGGGTCCAAGAGACCCAGTACTTC.

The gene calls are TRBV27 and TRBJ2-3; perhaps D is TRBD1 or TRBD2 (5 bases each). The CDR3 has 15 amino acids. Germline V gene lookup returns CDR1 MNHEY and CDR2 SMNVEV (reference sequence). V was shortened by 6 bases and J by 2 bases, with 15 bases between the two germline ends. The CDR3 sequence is CASSNGTDTTDTQYF. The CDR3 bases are TGTGCCAGCAGCAACGGGACGGATACCACAGATACGCAGTATTTT.

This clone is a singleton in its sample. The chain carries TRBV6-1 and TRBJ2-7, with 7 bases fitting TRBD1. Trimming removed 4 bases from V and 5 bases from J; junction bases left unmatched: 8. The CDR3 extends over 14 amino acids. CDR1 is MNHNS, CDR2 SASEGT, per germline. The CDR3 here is CASSGPTGLHEQYF. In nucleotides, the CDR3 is TGTGCCAGCAGTGGACCGACAGGGTTGCACGAGCAGTACTTC.